What follows are 18 T cell receptor beta chains derived from one specimen sequenced in a study of blood T cell repertoires in COVID-19. The data were produced by immunoSEQ multiplex PCR, yet TCRdb's version contains in-frame clones alone and is incomplete. The sample contains approximately 50,000 clones, about 85% of which appear only once. The sample consisted of peripheral blood. These receptors all stem from a man aged 55-75 years with acute or convalescent COVID-19.

This chain links TRBV6-5 with TRBJ2-1; the D gene is possibly TRBD2 (5 bases). This CDR3 spans 15 amino acids. V was trimmed by 0 bases and J by 7 bases, leaving 13 bases between them. Per the germline V gene, CDR1 is MNHEY and CDR2 is SVGAGI. CDR3 nucleotide sequence: TGTGCCAGCAGTTACTCGAGGGAAGGGTGGAATGAGCAGTTCTTC. Translating it yields CASSYSREGWNEQFF.

This chain joins TRBV10-3 and TRBJ2-7, with 9 nucleotides matching TRBD1. The CDR3 extends over 13 amino acids. V shed 4 bases, J shed 2 bases, and the junction held 0 bases outside the gene matches. The germline gives CDR1 ENHRY, CDR2 SYGVKD. CDR3: CAISGQGAYEQYF. For the CDR3, the DNA is TGTGCCATCAGTGGACAGGGGGCCTACGAGCAGTACTTC.

The J gene is TRBJ1-2, the V gene TRBV28; 8 bases are shared with TRBD1. CDR1 MDHEN and CDR2 SYDVKM come from the germline V gene. There are 16 residues in the CDR3. V trimming: 6 bases; J trimming: 2 bases; junction bases outside the gene matches: 11. The CDR3 DNA reads as TGTGCCAGCAGCCAAACTGGAAGACAGGGGAACTATGGCTACACCTTC. Protein product: CASSQTGRQGNYGYTF.

The gene calls are TRBV7-9 and TRBJ2-5, with D tentatively TRBD2 (5 bases). The CDR3 contains 16 residues. Deletions cut 3 bases from V and 4 bases from J, with 18 bases between. Germline V gene data show CDR1 as SEHNR and CDR2 as FQNEAQ (reference sequence). The CDR3 protein is CASSLTTTGIRETQYF. CDR3 in DNA: TGTGCCAGCAGCTTGACCACCACGGGGATTAGAGAGACCCAGTACTTC. The full variable domain, rest sourced from reference TRBV7-9 and TRBJ2-5, is DTGVSQNPRHKITKRGQNVTFRCDPISEHNRLYWYRQTLGQGPEFLTYFQNEAQLEKSRLLSDRFSAERPKGSFSTLEIQRTEQGDSAMYLCASSLTTTGIRETQYFGPGTRLLVL.

J is TRBJ1-2 and V is TRBV6-5, with D possibly TRBD1 on 5 matching bases. V was shortened by 5 bases and J by 0 bases, with 7 bases between the two germline ends. Per germline, CDR1 MNHEY and CDR2 SVGAGI. The CDR3 covers 13 residues. The CDR3 DNA reads as TGTGCCAGCAGTCAGACAGCTAACTATGGCTACACCTTC. Its protein product is CASSQTANYGYTF.

This clone was counted a single time. The chain uses TRBV11-1 and TRBJ1-6; no firm D call. The V and J ends lost 1 base and 10 bases respectively, with 14 bases between them. Germline CDR1 and CDR2: SGHAT and FQDESV (reference sequence). The CDR3 has 15 residues. CDR3 nucleotides: TGTGCCAGCAGCTTAGATCGGTACCGCCGCTCACCCCTCCACTTT. As protein: CASSLDRYRRSPLHF.

This clone was detected only once. The chain uses TRBV19 and TRBJ2-3, with a tentative D call TRBD1 (6 bases). The CDR3 spans 13 residues. The ends were cut back, 6 bases at V and 2 bases at J, with 9 bases in the middle. The germline V gene has CDR1 LNHDA and CDR2 SQIVND (reference sequence). This CDR3 is CASSGQNTDTQYF. Written as DNA, the CDR3 is TGTGCCAGTAGCGGACAGAACACAGATACGCAGTATTTT.

The J gene is TRBJ2-7, the V gene TRBV30; tentative D call: TRBD2 (5 bases). Germline V CDR1 and CDR2: GTSNPN, SVGIG (reference sequence). V lost 2 bases and J lost 7, with 15 bases in between. There are 13 residues in the CDR3. The CDR3 spells CAWSPGMAREQYF. The CDR3 nucleotides read TGTGCCTGGAGTCCCGGGATGGCGCGGGAGCAGTACTTC.

The rearrangement joins TRBV6-5 to TRBJ2-5, with TRBD2 matching over 9 bases. This CDR3 has 14 amino acids. V was pared by 9 bases and J by 1 base, with 6 bases of the junction left unmatched. The germline V gene encodes CDR1 MNHEY and CDR2 SVGAGI. For the CDR3, the DNA is TGTGCCAGTAGGATAGCGGGAGTCCAAGAGACCCAGTACTTC. It is translated as CASRIAGVQETQYF.

The J gene is TRBJ1-2, the V gene TRBV10-3, with 10 bases identical to TRBD1. The CDR3 length is 19 residues. The germline CDR1 and CDR2 sequences are ENHRY and SYGVKD. The V and J ends lost 8 bases and 6 bases, in that order; junction bases with no gene match: 24. The CDR3 reads CAIGSSPGTGDVGQDGYTF. CDR3 nucleotides: TGTGCCATCGGTTCAAGTCCCGGGACAGGGGACGTTGGTCAAGATGGCTACACCTTC.

The J gene is TRBJ2-7, the V gene TRBV29-1; D is undetermined. This CDR3 is built from 12 residues. CDR1 and CDR2 (germline): SQVTM, ANQGSEA. V was cut by 3 bases and J by 4 bases, with 10 bases left in between. CDR3: CSVEGSQYEQYF. CDR3 nucleotides: TGCAGCGTTGAGGGCAGCCAATACGAGCAGTACTTC.

This clone was observed once. The rearrangement links TRBV10-3 to TRBJ2-2; 11 nucleotides agree with TRBD1. The CDR3 length is 15 residues. The germline V gene has CDR1 ENHRY and CDR2 SYGVKD. V was clipped by 4 bases and J by 3 bases; unmatched bases: 1. CDR3 in DNA: TGTGCCATCAGTGGGGACAGGGGGGACACCGGGGAGCTGTTTTTT. This translates into CAISGDRGDTGELFF.

This sequence joins TRBV14 and TRBJ2-7, with 10 bases aligning to TRBD1. Germline CDR1 and CDR2: SGHDN and FVKESK. J was trimmed by 2 bases and V by 3 bases; bases with no gene match: 4. The CDR3 is 15 amino acids. The DNA of the CDR3 is TGTGCCAGCAGCCATGGACAGGGGGTGACCTACGAGCAGTACTTC. This sequence encodes CASSHGQGVTYEQYF.

The rearrangement uses TRBV2 and TRBJ2-2, with 8 bases matching TRBD1. Looked up from germline, CDR1 is SNHLY and CDR2 is FYNNEI. This CDR3 is 12 amino acids long. Trimming removed 6 bases from V and 7 bases from J; junction bases left unmatched: 1. The CDR3 DNA reads as TGTGCCAGCAGGGACAGGGTCGGGGAGCTGTTTTTT. Translating gives CASRDRVGELFF.

The chain joins TRBV14 to TRBJ2-1, with TRBD2 matching over 7 bases. Germline V gives CDR1 SGHDN, CDR2 FVKESK. Germline trimming cut 3 bases from V and 4 bases from J; bases unmatched to any gene: 3. CDR3 length: 14 amino acids. CDR3 in DNA: TGTGCCAGCAGCCACTGGGGACTATACAATGAGCAGTTCTTC. Translating gives CASSHWGLYNEQFF.

This chain connects TRBV28 to TRBJ1-1; perhaps TRBD1 as D (6 bases). Germline V lookup: CDR1 MDHEN, CDR2 SYDVKM. Trimming stripped 3 bases from V and 9 bases from J, with 17 bases between. CDR3 size: 14 residues. CDR3 loop: CASSFAGAILQAFF. Written as DNA, the CDR3 is TGTGCCAGCAGTTTTGCAGGGGCAATTCTCCAAGCTTTCTTT.

This clone was counted once. The chain carries TRBV3-1 (or the pseudogene TRBV3-2) and TRBJ2-3, with 11 bases that match TRBD2. Unmatched junction bases numbered 9, after V lost 6 bases and J lost 4 bases. The germline CDR1 and CDR2 sequences are LGHDT and YNNKEL (reference sequence). This CDR3 region has 16 residues. CDR3 protein: CASSPFTSGSSDTQYF. The CDR3 DNA sequence: TGTGCCAGCAGTCCCTTTACTAGCGGGAGCTCAGATACGCAGTATTTT.

V gene TRBV7-8 combines with J gene TRBJ2-7; 9 positions agree with TRBD1. This CDR3 is built from 15 residues. The V and J ends lost 3 bases and 0 bases, in that order; junction bases with no gene match: 3. Germline CDR1 is SGHVS and CDR2 is FQNEAQ. CDR3 amino acids: CASSFRDRASYEQYF. In DNA form, the CDR3 reads TGTGCCAGCAGCTTCCGGGACAGGGCCTCCTACGAGCAGTACTTC. Variable domain in full (rest from reference TRBV7-8 and TRBJ2-7): GAGVSQSPRYKVAKRGQDVALRCDPISGHVSLFWYQQALGQGPEFLTYFQNEAQLDKSGLPSDRFFAERPEGSVSTLKIQRTQQEDSAVYLCASSFRDRASYEQYFGPGTRLTVT.